The next 27 T cell receptor beta chains were all read from a single sample in a study of blood T cells in healthy people across ages. The authors ran a second PCR of roughly 6 to 12 cycles using a sample-barcoded 5' primer and a J-beta primer mix. TCRdb reprocessed the 5' RACE reads via MiXCR and lists one record per CDR3 protein. In the table there are about a million distinct CDR3 sequences, about 44% of which are singletons. The sequencing input was blood. Receptor source: a man aged 25-45 years in good health.

This clonotype was seen many times. The gene calls are TRBV12-3 or TRBV12-4 and TRBJ1-1, with no clear D. The V and J ends lost 4 bases and 1 base respectively, with 10 bases between them. This CDR3 has 14 amino acids. CDR3 coding DNA: TGTGCCAGCAGTTCCCCCCCCGCGAACACTGAAGCTTTCTTT. It codes for CASSSPPANTEAFF.

Remarks on this clonotype: Germline and junction disagree at one end, which may indicate a read error. The chain uses TRBV20-1 and TRBJ2-7, with TRBD2 matching over 8 bases. CDR1 is DFQATT and CDR2 is SNEGSKA in the germline V gene (reference sequence). The CDR3 extends over 16 amino acids. CDR3 region: CSTREGNRGGTNEQYF. The CDR3 DNA is TGCAGTACTAGAGAAGGCAACCGCGGGGGGACCAACGAGCAGTACTTC.

The gene calls are TRBV5-6 and TRBJ1-1; D uncertain. The CDR3 length is 14 residues. Per germline, CDR1 SGHDT and CDR2 YYEEEE. The germline V and J ends were trimmed by 10 bases and 1 base, with 17 bases remaining between them. CDR3 region: CADKLTPKNTEAFF. CDR3 bases: TGTGCCGATAAGCTTACGCCAAAGAACACTGAAGCTTTCTTT.

The chain recombines TRBV15 with TRBJ1-3; TRBD1 matches 7 bases. Germline loops: CDR1 LNHNV, CDR2 YYDKDF (reference sequence). The CDR3 length is 16 residues. The ends lost 0 bases at V and 3 bases at J; junction bases unmatched: 5. CDR3 amino acids: CATSRDSGGSGNTIYF. CDR3 in DNA: TGTGCCACCAGCAGAGATTCAGGGGGTAGTGGAAACACCATATATTTT. The variable domain in full, with the rest retrieved from reference TRBV15 and TRBJ1-3, is DAMVIQNPRYQVTQFGKPVTLSCSQTLNHNVMYWYQQKSSQAPKLLFHYYDKDFNNEADTPDNFQSRRPNTSFCFLDIRSPGLGDTAMYLCATSRDSGGSGNTIYFGEGSWLTVV.

This clonotype showed up just a few times. The chain joins TRBV20-1 to TRBJ2-1; D remains unclear. With 5 bases removed from V and 9 bases from J, the gap between germline ends came to 5 bases. Per germline, CDR1 DFQATT and CDR2 SNEGSKA (reference sequence). The CDR3 extends over 9 amino acids. This chain's CDR3 is CSALLEQFF. CDR3 nucleotide sequence: TGCAGTGCTCTTCTTGAGCAGTTCTTC.

The V and J genes are TRBV7-3 and TRBJ2-3, with D maybe TRBD1 (6 bases). V lost 5 bases to trimming and J lost 3 bases, with 21 bases between them. The CDR3 loop spans 17 amino acids. Germline V gives CDR1 SGHTA, CDR2 FQGTGA. In DNA, the CDR3 is TGTGCCAGCAGCCCAGGAAGTAGGGGGATCGGTACAGATACGCAGTATTTT. Its translation is CASSPGSRGIGTDTQYF.

The gene calls are TRBV3-1 and TRBJ2-7; D gene uncertain. V lost 4 bases and J lost 4, with 11 bases in between. This CDR3 is 13 amino acids long. Germline loops: CDR1 LGHDT, CDR2 YNNKEL (reference sequence). CDR3 sequence reads: CASSLTDLYEQYF. The CDR3 bases are TGTGCCAGCAGCCTTACAGACCTATACGAGCAGTACTTC.

This clonotype came up a few times. The chain recombines TRBV2 with TRBJ2-3; the D is unclear. The germline V gene encodes CDR1 SNHLY and CDR2 FYNNEI. There are 11 residues in the CDR3. Trimming removed 8 bases at V and 2 bases at J, with 5 bases between. This CDR3 reads CASEDTDTQYF. DNA for the CDR3: TGTGCCAGCGAGGACACAGATACGCAGTATTTT. The variable domain in full, with the rest retrieved from reference TRBV2 and TRBJ2-3, is EPEVTQTPSHQVTQMGQEVILRCVPISNHLYFYWYRQILGQKVEFLVSFYNNEISEKSEIFDDQFSVERPDGSNFTLKIRSTKLEDSAMYFCASEDTDTQYFGPGTRLTVL.

The chain is built from TRBV7-2 and TRBJ2-2; D is perhaps TRBD2 (6 bases). The V end lost 3 bases, the J end lost 6 bases, and 14 bases lay between the germline ends. The germline V gene has CDR1 SGHTA and CDR2 FQGNSA. The CDR3 runs 15 residues. The CDR3 nucleotides read TGTGCCAGCAGCTTGAGTAACCTAGCGTCCGGGGAGCTGTTTTTT. Translating gives CASSLSNLASGELFF.

Here the CDR3 DNA reads TGCAGTGCTAGGGGGACTAGCCCCGGGGAGCTGTTTTTT. Amino acid sequence: CSARGTSPGELFF. The rearrangement links TRBV20-1 to TRBJ2-2, with 9 bases that match TRBD2. The germline gives CDR1 DFQATT, CDR2 SNEGSKA (reference sequence). The CDR3 is 13 amino acids. Germline trimming cut 3 bases from V and 6 bases from J; bases unmatched to any gene: 2.

This clonotype was found a few times. CDR3 DNA sequence: TGTGCCAGCAGCATCGGTGGGGAGACCCAGTACTTC. Residues: CASSIGGETQYF. This chain uses TRBV7-9 with TRBJ2-5; D is ambiguous. The germline CDR1 and CDR2 sequences are SEHNR and FQNEAQ (reference sequence). This CDR3 is built from 12 residues. V was cut by 5 bases and J by 5 bases, with 9 bases left in between.

The gene calls are TRBV6-5 and TRBJ1-4; D is unclear. V dropped 2 bases and J dropped 8 bases, with 15 bases sitting between them. CDR3 length: 15 amino acids. CDR1 is MNHEY, CDR2 SVGAGI, per germline. The CDR3 DNA is TGTGCCAGCAGTTACCTAAACCAAGTGAGGGAAAAACTGTTTTTT. Its protein is CASSYLNQVREKLFF.

The rearrangement joins TRBV20-1 to TRBJ1-2; no clear D. Trimming stripped 6 bases from V and 3 bases from J, with 14 bases between. Germline V gene sequence: CDR1 DFQATT, CDR2 SNEGSKA (reference sequence). The CDR3 contains 13 residues. CDR3 region: CSAAKDADYGYTF. The CDR3 nucleotides are TGCAGTGCGGCGAAGGACGCAGACTATGGCTACACCTTC.

This clonotype was observed a few times. The CDR3 DNA sequence: TGTGCCATCAGCCAGGGACAGGGGTCGTTCTTC. Protein: CAISQGQGSFF. This rearrangement joins TRBV10-3 to TRBJ2-1; TRBD1 aligns across 10 bases. Germline V lookup: CDR1 ENHRY, CDR2 SYGVKD. The CDR3 loop spans 11 amino acids. The ends lost 6 bases at V and 15 bases at J; junction bases unmatched: 5.

This clonotype was detected only once. This chain joins TRBV5-1 and TRBJ2-6; D call uncertain. Germline lookup yields CDR1 SGHRS and CDR2 YFSETQ. V lost 3 bases and J lost 4, with 11 bases in between. The CDR3 contains 15 residues. CDR3 amino acids: CASSWNVVGANVLTF. The CDR3 DNA reads as TGCGCCAGCAGCTGGAACGTGGTCGGGGCCAACGTCCTGACTTTC.

This sequence joins TRBV24-1 and TRBJ1-5; 7 positions match TRBD1. This CDR3 comprises 15 residues. V was pared by 4 bases and J by 1 base, with 3 bases of the junction left unmatched. Germline lookup yields CDR1 KGHDR and CDR2 SFDVKD. The CDR3 bases are TGTGCCACCAGTGACGCACAGGGGAGCAATCAGCCCCAGCATTTT. Translating it yields CATSDAQGSNQPQHF.

On this clonotype itself: Because the CDR3's place on the DNA is in doubt, the DNA is left out and the CDR3 is given as listed by TCRdb. The chain uses TRBV20-1 and TRBJ1-6; the table's D call TRBD1 went unverified against the DNA. The CDR3 sequence runs 16 residues, both termini included. Per the germline V gene, CDR1 is DFQATT and CDR2 is SNEGSKA (reference sequence). Here the CDR3 reads CSARDSGQGPNSPLHF.

This chain connects TRBV29-1 to TRBJ2-7, with D possibly matching TRBD1 (5 bases). The CDR3 has 14 amino acids. Trimming took off 8 bases at V and 0 bases at J, with 17 bases between the two ends. Germline loops: CDR1 SQVTM, CDR2 ANQGSEA. CDR3 DNA: TGCAGCAGCTCCCAATCACAGGACTCCTACGAGCAGTACTTC. It codes for CSSSQSQDSYEQYF.

The gene calls are TRBV12-3 or TRBV12-4 and TRBJ2-7; 12 bases match TRBD2. CDR3 length: 16 amino acids. Unmatched junction bases numbered 5, after V lost 5 bases and J lost 0 bases. CDR3 amino acids: CASSLTSGGTSYEQYF. For the CDR3, the DNA is TGTGCCAGCAGTCTAACTAGCGGGGGGACCTCCTACGAGCAGTACTTC.

The gene calls are TRBV12-3 or TRBV12-4 and TRBJ2-2; perhaps D is TRBD1 or TRBD2 (5 bases each). The CDR3 has 14 residues. V was trimmed by 7 bases and J by 1 base, leaving 10 bases between them. The CDR3 reads CASIRDGNTGELFF. Written as DNA, the CDR3 is TGTGCCAGCATTAGGGACGGGAACACCGGGGAGCTGTTTTTT.

The V call is TRBV6-4, the J call TRBJ2-7; D gene ambiguous. In germline, CDR1 is MRHNA, CDR2 SNTAGT. The CDR3 is 16 amino acids. Trimming cost V 2 bases and J 2 bases, with 16 bases left between them. CDR3 nucleotides: TGTGCCAGCAGTGACGGTGGAAACGGGCAAACCTACGAGCAGTACTTC. Translated, it gives CASSDGGNGQTYEQYF.

The chain is built from TRBV5-1 and TRBJ2-1, with D possibly TRBD1 on 5 matching bases. The V gene lost 7 bases and the J gene lost 0 bases, with 14 bases spanning the gap. Germline CDR1 reads SGHRS; CDR2 reads YFSETQ. The CDR3 has 15 amino acids. The CDR3 sequence is CASQADTTSYNEQFF. The DNA of the CDR3 is TGCGCCAGCCAGGCGGACACAACCTCCTACAATGAGCAGTTCTTC.

Of note for this clonotype: A clone one base away is much larger, so this may be a read error. The chain employs TRBV7-3 and TRBJ2-1, with D maybe TRBD2 (6 bases). The CDR3 consists of 15 residues. The germline CDR1 and CDR2 sequences are SGHTA and FQGTGA. CDR3 sequence (DNA): TGTGCCAGCAGCCCACCGGGACTCCCGTACAATGAGGAGTTCTTC. Residues: CASSPPGLPYNEEFF.

The rearrangement joins TRBV20-1 to TRBJ2-3; 7 bases fit TRBD1. Germline-derived CDR1 and CDR2 are DFQATT and SNEGSKA (reference sequence). The trim removed 0 bases at V and 3 bases at J, leaving 6 bases unmatched. The length of the CDR3 is 15 residues. DNA for the CDR3: TGCAGTGCTAGAGAAAAGGGGGCGCGGACAGATACGCAGTATTTT. Translating gives CSAREKGARTDTQYF.

This clonotype was recorded a few times. The chain combines TRBV12-3 or TRBV12-4 with TRBJ2-1; 12 nucleotides match TRBD2. J lost 6 bases, V lost 6 bases, and 3 bases had no gene match. The CDR3 has 14 amino acids. The CDR3 spells CASSTSGGSNEQFF. The CDR3 coding sequence is TGTGCCAGCAGCACTAGCGGGGGGAGCAATGAGCAGTTCTTC.

The chain combines TRBV20-1 with TRBJ2-3; D is undetermined. The CDR3 spans 12 residues. Germline CDR1 reads DFQATT; CDR2 reads SNEGSKA (reference sequence). Trimming removed 7 bases from V and 5 bases from J, with 13 bases in between. Here the CDR3 DNA reads TGCAGTGTGCCGGATAACGTAGATACGCAGTATTTT. It specifies CSVPDNVDTQYF.

The rearrangement uses TRBV24-1 and TRBJ2-3; D may be TRBD1 (6 bases). Germline V gene sequence: CDR1 KGHDR, CDR2 SFDVKD. This CDR3 has 15 amino acids. V dropped 4 bases and J dropped 2 bases, with 12 bases sitting between them. The CDR3 bases are TGTGCCACCAGTGACCCAGGACAGAACACAGATACGCAGTATTTT. Its protein product is CATSDPGQNTDTQYF.